Below are 8 T cell receptor beta chains sequenced from a single sample in a study of cytomegalovirus exposure and HLA in healthy donors. PCR primers comprised 60 Vbeta and 13 Jbeta primers. Sequenced by immunoSEQ multiplex PCR; TCRdb stores in-frame clones only, minus some. The sample totals tens of thousands of clones. The sample taken for sequencing was PBMCs. Receptors originate from a female donor in good health and CMV-seropositive.

V gene TRBV6-5 combines with J gene TRBJ2-7, with 11 positions matching TRBD2. The V gene's germline CDR1 is MNHEY and CDR2 SVGAGI. The CDR3 runs to 14 residues. V gave up 7 bases and J gave up 6 bases; unmatched junction bases: 8. Here the CDR3 DNA reads TGTGCCAGCACCCTGGGACTAGCGGCTGGCGAGCAGTACTTC. Its protein is CASTLGLAAGEQYF.

The V gene is TRBV29-1, the J gene TRBJ1-1; weak D call: TRBD1 (6 bases). V was trimmed by 1 base and J by 0 bases, leaving 15 bases between them. The CDR3 runs to 16 residues. Germline CDR1 reads SQVTM; CDR2 reads ANQGSEA. CDR3: CSVEVIRGEMNTEAFF. Written as DNA, the CDR3 is TGCAGCGTTGAAGTTATCAGGGGTGAAATGAACACTGAAGCTTTCTTT.

The J gene is TRBJ1-2, the V gene TRBV11-2, with D perhaps matching TRBD1 (6 bases). Germline V gene data show CDR1 as SGHAT and CDR2 as FQNNGV. V lost 5 bases and J lost 7, with 14 bases in between. The CDR3 sequence is 13 residues long. The CDR3 region is CASSTPRGSGYTF. The DNA for the CDR3 is TGTGCCAGCAGCACTCCCAGGGGCTCTGGCTACACCTTC.

J is TRBJ2-7 and V is TRBV19, with D possibly matching TRBD1 (5 bases). The CDR3 totals 13 residues. CDR1 is LNHDA, CDR2 SQIVND, per germline (reference sequence). With 4 bases removed from V and 1 base from J, the gap between germline ends came to 8 bases. CDR3 coding DNA: TGTGCCAGTAGTAGCCAGGGTTCCTACGAGCAGTACTTC. Protein: CASSSQGSYEQYF.

CDR3 amino acids: CASSWGQGAEQYF. CDR3 sequence (DNA): TGTGCCAGCAGCTGGGGACAGGGGGCCGAGCAGTACTTC. The chain has TRBV7-6 and TRBJ2-7, with 12 bases lining up with TRBD1. Germline CDR1 and CDR2: SGHVS and FNYEAQ. V trimming: 4 bases; J trimming: 6 bases; junction bases outside the gene matches: 1. This CDR3 spans 13 amino acids.

The V and J genes are TRBV9 and TRBJ2-5, with 8 positions matching TRBD1. The V segment lost 4 bases and the J segment 0 bases; nucleotides outside the gene matches: 2. This CDR3 region has 14 residues. Germline CDR1 SGDLS, CDR2 YYNGEE. The CDR3 here is CASSRTGYQETQYF. CDR3 DNA sequence: TGTGCCAGCAGCCGGACAGGGTACCAAGAGACCCAGTACTTC.

V usage is TRBV4-1 and J usage is TRBJ1-1; tentatively, D is TRBD1 (6 bases). CDR1 is MGHRA and CDR2 is YSYEKL in the germline V gene. The CDR3 has 15 residues. Trimming cost V 4 bases and J 4 bases, with 16 bases left between them. CDR3 DNA sequence: TGCGCCAGCAGCCGGTTACAGGGCATGGGCACTGAAGCTTTCTTT. Translating gives CASSRLQGMGTEAFF.

The V gene is TRBV11-3, the J gene TRBJ1-1; 7 bases agree with TRBD1. With V trimmed by 1 base and J by 6 bases, 5 bases remained unmatched. The CDR3 spans 14 residues. In germline, CDR1 is SGHNT, CDR2 YENEEA. The CDR3 sequence: CASSLVQGVAEAFF. CDR3 DNA sequence: TGTGCCAGCAGCTTAGTTCAGGGGGTGGCTGAAGCTTTCTTT.